The 29 T cell receptor beta chains listed next were all sequenced from one sample in a study of T cell responses to AZD1222 COVID-19 vaccine. The method was immunoSEQ multiplex PCR; TCRdb's version includes in-frame clones alone and lacks a portion of them. In the table there are some 180,000 clones, over 90% of which are singletons. The starting material was peripheral blood, obtained 28 days after the second AZD1222 dose. Receptor source: an adult who received the AZD1222 COVID-19 vaccine.

This clone was seen a handful of times. This chain joins TRBV5-1 and TRBJ1-6; D not certain. CDR1 and CDR2 from the germline V gene are SGHRS and YFSETQ. The CDR3 totals 16 residues. V was pared by 4 bases and J by 7 bases, with 18 bases between. CDR3 loop: CASSPREAANNSPLHF. The DNA for the CDR3 is TGCGCCAGCAGCCCCCGAGAGGCGGCAAACAATTCACCCCTCCACTTT.

The chain employs TRBV28 and TRBJ1-1; the D gene is possibly TRBD1 (5 bases). V was cut by 3 bases and J by 6 bases, with 20 bases left in between. The CDR3 runs 16 residues. Germline V CDR1 and CDR2: MDHEN, SYDVKM. This CDR3 is CASSLGGRRLGAEAFF. The CDR3 DNA follows: TGTGCCAGCAGTTTGGGGGGTAGGAGATTAGGAGCTGAAGCTTTCTTT.

This chain connects TRBV19 to TRBJ1-5; D not certain. Looked up from germline, CDR1 is LNHDA and CDR2 is SQIVND (reference sequence). The CDR3 covers 13 residues. The V end was cut by 1 base, the J end by 5 bases, with 6 bases between. CDR3 sequence (DNA): TGTGCCAGTAGTATAGGTCAGGATCAGCCCCAGCATTTT. Amino acids: CASSIGQDQPQHF.

CDR3 amino acids: CASGGGITEAFF. CDR3 coding DNA: TGTGCCAGCGGAGGAGGGATCACTGAAGCTTTCTTT. V is TRBV27 and J is TRBJ1-1; D unresolved. This CDR3 is 12 amino acids long. Trimming left V 8 bases short and J 4 bases short, with 11 bases between. Germline CDR1 reads MNHEY; CDR2 reads SMNVEV (reference sequence).

This clone was picked up one time. This chain connects TRBV10-3 to TRBJ2-1; the match to TRBD2 covers 9 bases. V was clipped by 6 bases and J by 10 bases; unmatched bases: 7. CDR1 is ENHRY and CDR2 is SYGVKD in the germline V gene. The length of the CDR3 is 13 residues. CDR3 in amino acids: CAIRRELAGEQFF. The CDR3 DNA follows: TGTGCCATCAGAAGGGAGCTAGCGGGGGAGCAGTTCTTC.

The chain has TRBV30 and TRBJ2-7, with 8 bases matching TRBD1. The ends lost 8 bases at V and 4 bases at J; junction bases unmatched: 7. CDR3 size: 12 residues. Germline CDR1 is GTSNPN and CDR2 is SVGIG (reference sequence). In nucleotides, the CDR3 is TGTGCCGCCGGACAGGGTGCGTACGAGCAGTACTTC. Translating gives CAAGQGAYEQYF. The full variable domain, with the rest looked up from reference TRBV30 and TRBJ2-7, is SQTIHQWPATLVQPVGSPLSLECTVEGTSNPNLYWYRQAAGRGLQLLFYSVGIGQISSEVPQNLSASRPQDRQFILSSKKLLLSDSGFYLCAAGQGAYEQYFGPGTRLTVT.

This clone has just one count. This chain uses TRBV6-6 with TRBJ1-5; tentatively, D is TRBD1 (5 bases). This CDR3 has 15 residues. Between the trimmed V and J ends, which lost 6 bases and 9 bases, there was a span of 21 bases. The germline gives CDR1 MNHNY, CDR2 SVGAGI (reference sequence). The CDR3 nucleotides read TGTGCCAGCAGCCCCGTGTGGGCAGGGATGAGGCCCCAGCATTTT. It specifies CASSPVWAGMRPQHF.

This sequence joins TRBV15 and TRBJ1-6, with D possibly TRBD1 on 5 matching bases. This CDR3 has 14 amino acids. Germline-derived CDR1 and CDR2 are LNHNV and YYDKDF (reference sequence). V was shortened by 9 bases and J by 5 bases, with 14 bases between the two germline ends. The DNA for the CDR3 is TGTGCCACAAGTTCCCGGGGGAATAATTCACCCCTCCACTTT. This encodes CATSSRGNNSPLHF.

The chain links TRBV9 to TRBJ1-3; no definite D call. Germline lookup yields CDR1 SGDLS and CDR2 YYNGEE. This CDR3 is 17 amino acids long. The V end was cut by 3 bases, the J end by 1 base, with 17 bases between. The CDR3 region is CASSESLTGRSGNTIYF. The CDR3 coding sequence is TGTGCCAGCAGCGAGTCCCTGACGGGAAGATCTGGAAACACCATATATTTT.

In nucleotides, the CDR3 is TGTGCCAGCAGCCAAGCACGGGCCTACGAGCAGTACTTC. This gives the protein CASSQARAYEQYF. This sequence joins TRBV3-1 (or the pseudogene TRBV3-2) and TRBJ2-7; no reliable D call. The CDR3 covers 13 residues. Trimming removed 1 base at V and 2 bases at J, with 6 bases between. Germline values: CDR1 LGHDT, CDR2 YNNKEL (reference sequence).

This chain links TRBV11-2 with TRBJ2-7; 7 bases map to TRBD1. V lost 2 bases, J lost 6 bases, and 4 bases stayed unmatched. There are 13 residues in the CDR3. Germline-derived CDR1 and CDR2 are SGHAT and FQNNGV. CDR3 region: CASSLTDRAEQYF. Written as DNA, the CDR3 is TGTGCCAGCAGCTTAACAGACAGGGCCGAGCAGTACTTC.

This clone occurred once. The CDR3: CASSALTGTANSPLHF. In nucleotides, the CDR3 is TGCGCCAGCAGCGCCCTGACCGGGACAGCAAATTCACCCCTCCACTTT. The chain links TRBV4-3 to TRBJ1-6, with 7 bases matching TRBD1. Germline V gene lookup returns CDR1 LGHNA and CDR2 YSLEER. V trimming: 5 bases; J trimming: 7 bases; junction bases outside the gene matches: 11. This CDR3 is built from 16 residues.

The chain couples TRBV3-1 (or the pseudogene TRBV3-2) to TRBJ2-7; a weak D match, TRBD1 (6 bases). The CDR3 covers 15 residues. The germline CDR1 and CDR2 sequences are LGHDT and YNNKEL (reference sequence). Trimming shortened V by 4 bases and J by 0 bases, and 13 bases separated the two germline ends. CDR3 residues: CASSPTGTFSYEQYF. Here the CDR3 DNA reads TGTGCCAGCAGCCCTACCGGGACATTCTCCTACGAGCAGTACTTC.

J is TRBJ2-7 and V is TRBV20-1, with D uncertain. Per germline, CDR1 DFQATT and CDR2 SNEGSKA (reference sequence). V was clipped by 0 bases and J by 5 bases, with 5 bases between them. The CDR3 extends over 11 amino acids. CDR3 DNA sequence: TGCAGTGCTAGAGATGCCCACGAGCAGTACTTC. It is translated as CSARDAHEQYF.

V usage is TRBV10-2 and J usage is TRBJ2-7; weak D call: TRBD2 (7 bases). Germline-derived CDR1 and CDR2 are WSHSY and SAAADI. V shed 10 bases and J shed 1 base, with 14 bases lying between them. CDR3 size: 13 residues. CDR3 in amino acids: CAIVAGASYEQYF. The DNA of the CDR3 is TGCGCCATCGTTGCGGGGGCGTCCTACGAGCAGTACTTC.

V usage is TRBV4-3 and J usage is TRBJ1-6, with D maybe TRBD1 (5 bases). Germline V gives CDR1 LGHNA, CDR2 YSLEER. V gave up 1 base and J gave up 8 bases, with 12 bases separating them. The CDR3 runs 15 residues. The CDR3 here is CASSQGRGSYSPLHF. In nucleotides, the CDR3 is TGCGCCAGCAGCCAAGGGAGGGGCAGCTATTCACCCCTCCACTTT.

The chain recombines TRBV9 with TRBJ2-1, with unresolved D. Germline values: CDR1 SGDLS, CDR2 YYNGEE. The CDR3 is made up of 16 amino acids. Trimming removed 1 base from V and 0 bases from J, with 11 bases in between. The CDR3 loop is CASSVRSLSSYNEQFF. The CDR3 DNA is TGTGCCAGCAGCGTACGGAGCCTCAGCTCCTACAATGAGCAGTTCTTC.

J is TRBJ2-7 and V is TRBV6-4; 9 bases map to TRBD2. Germline CDR1 MRHNA, CDR2 SNTAGT. J lost 6 bases, V lost 6 bases, and 9 bases had no gene match. The CDR3 length is 14 residues. CDR3 sequence reads: CASSASGGLGEQYF. CDR3 nucleotide sequence: TGTGCCAGCAGCGCGAGCGGGGGGCTTGGCGAGCAGTACTTC.

The chain links TRBV9 to TRBJ2-6; 7 bases map to TRBD1. Germline lookup yields CDR1 SGDLS and CDR2 YYNGEE. After removal of 0 bases from V and 0 bases from J, the junction contained 6 bases not matched to a gene. This CDR3 has 18 amino acids. CDR3 region: CASSVDRPGGSGANVLTF. The CDR3 DNA is TGTGCCAGCAGCGTAGATCGGCCAGGGGGCTCTGGGGCCAACGTCCTGACTTTC.

The chain links TRBV5-5 to TRBJ1-2, with D unresolved. Trimming removed 6 bases at V and 0 bases at J, with 12 bases between. The CDR3 totals 14 residues. The germline gives CDR1 SGHKS, CDR2 YYEKEE (reference sequence). The DNA of the CDR3 is TGTGCCAGCACTCTGGGGTACTCTAACTATGGCTACACCTTC. This translates into CASTLGYSNYGYTF.

The chain couples TRBV19 to TRBJ1-2; D possibly corresponds to TRBD1 (5 bases). The CDR3 is 14 amino acids. V was trimmed by 6 bases and J by 7 bases, leaving 18 bases between them. From germline, CDR1 is LNHDA and CDR2 SQIVND (reference sequence). CDR3 nucleotide sequence: TGTGCCAGTAGGCCAACGTGGCGGGGGTCTGGCTACACCTTC. Translation gives CASRPTWRGSGYTF.

The chain has TRBV25-1 and TRBJ1-6; 10 positions match TRBD1. The V gene end was trimmed by 6 bases and the J gene end by 8 bases; junction bases not matched to a gene: 10. The germline CDR1 and CDR2 sequences are MGHDK and SYGVNS. The CDR3 contains 16 residues. The CDR3 coding sequence is TGTGCCAGCAGCATAAAGACAGGGGGCAGGGATTCACCCCTCCACTTT. It is translated as CASSIKTGGRDSPLHF.

About this clone: The same CDR3 arises from other DNA sequences in this sample as well. This rearrangement joins TRBV19 to TRBJ2-7; 9 nucleotides align to TRBD1. J lost 3 bases, V lost 3 bases, and 3 bases had no gene match. The CDR3 is 14 amino acids. In germline, CDR1 is LNHDA, CDR2 SQIVND (reference sequence). The CDR3 DNA sequence: TGTGCCAGTAGTATTGGGACAGGGAACTACGAGCAGTACTTC. Protein: CASSIGTGNYEQYF.

The chain links TRBV19 to TRBJ2-7; weak D call: TRBD1 (5 bases). From germline, CDR1 is LNHDA and CDR2 SQIVND (reference sequence). The CDR3 length is 15 residues. Trimming shortened V by 5 bases and J by 0 bases, and 14 bases separated the two germline ends. CDR3 nucleotides: TGTGCCAGTAGTGTAGGGTGGGGCAGCTCCTACGAGCAGTACTTC. Translating it yields CASSVGWGSSYEQYF.

The chain is built from TRBV5-1 and TRBJ2-3; TRBD2 matches at 7 bases. The CDR3 covers 15 residues. Germline V lookup: CDR1 SGHRS, CDR2 YFSETQ. J was trimmed by 4 bases and V by 9 bases; bases with no gene match: 14. CDR3 loop: CATRFSGGGSDTQYF. CDR3 in DNA: TGCGCCACCCGATTTTCGGGGGGTGGGTCAGATACGCAGTATTTT.

The chain joins TRBV6-1 to TRBJ2-7, with D perhaps matching TRBD2 (6 bases). Germline V gene sequence: CDR1 MNHNS, CDR2 SASEGT. There are 12 residues in the CDR3. Trimming pared 0 bases from V and 6 bases from J, leaving 6 bases between. The CDR3 reads CASSEAGGEQYF. Written as DNA, the CDR3 is TGTGCCAGCAGTGAAGCGGGAGGCGAGCAGTACTTC.

The rearrangement uses TRBV11-3 and TRBJ2-3, with TRBD2 identical over 10 bases. The V segment lost 6 bases and the J segment 5 bases; nucleotides outside the gene matches: 11. From germline, CDR1 is SGHNT and CDR2 YENEEA. The length of the CDR3 is 16 residues. CDR3 residues: CASSLKREGWGDTQYF. The CDR3 DNA reads TGTGCCAGCAGTTTGAAGCGGGAGGGCTGGGGAGATACGCAGTATTTT.

A single count supports this clone. V is TRBV5-1 and J is TRBJ2-3; TRBD2 matches 13 bases. CDR3 size: 16 residues. CDR1 and CDR2 (germline): SGHRS, YFSETQ. Trimming took 2 bases from V and 5 from J; bases not matched to a gene: 5. CDR3 residues: CASSLTSGGAKDTQYF. The CDR3 DNA reads TGCGCCAGCAGCTTAACTAGCGGGGGGGCCAAAGATACGCAGTATTTT.

This clone was seen just once. The chain carries TRBV27 and TRBJ1-1, with D possibly TRBD1 on 5 matching bases. V lost 6 bases and J 3 bases, leaving 23 bases between the germline ends. CDR1 is MNHEY and CDR2 is SMNVEV in the germline V gene (reference sequence). The CDR3 is made up of 17 amino acids. CDR3 sequence (DNA): TGTGCCAGCAGCCACGGGGCGGCCCTGGGGCCCTACACTGAAGCTTTCTTT. Amino acid sequence: CASSHGAALGPYTEAFF.